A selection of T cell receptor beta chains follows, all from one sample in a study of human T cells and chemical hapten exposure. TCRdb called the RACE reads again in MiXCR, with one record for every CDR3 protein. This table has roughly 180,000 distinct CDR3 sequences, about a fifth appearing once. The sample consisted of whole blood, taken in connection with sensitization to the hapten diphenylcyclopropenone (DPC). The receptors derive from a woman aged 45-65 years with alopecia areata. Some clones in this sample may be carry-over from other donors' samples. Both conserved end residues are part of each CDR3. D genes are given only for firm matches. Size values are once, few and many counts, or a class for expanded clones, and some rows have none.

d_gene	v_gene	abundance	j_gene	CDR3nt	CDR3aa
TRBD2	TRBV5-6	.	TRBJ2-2	TGTGCCAGCAGCTTGGCCGTTGGGGTAGCGGGGGATGGGAACACCGGGGAGCTGTTTTTT	CASSLAVGVAGDGNTGELFF
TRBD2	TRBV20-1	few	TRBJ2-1	TGCAGTGCTAGAGACTTCCTCTTAGCGGGAGTAGGCAATGAGCAGTTCTTC	CSARDFLLAGVGNEQFF
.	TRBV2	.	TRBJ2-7	TGTGCCAGCAATGAGCGGTTTGGGGTCTACGAGCAGTACTTC	CASNERFGVYEQYF
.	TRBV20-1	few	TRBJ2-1	TGCAGTGCTAGTCGTGTGTGGAATGAGCAGTTCTTC	CSASRVWNEQFF
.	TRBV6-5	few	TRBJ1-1	TGTGCCAGCAGGCCACAGGGAAGTGGCACTGAAGCTTTCTTT	CASRPQGSGTEAFF
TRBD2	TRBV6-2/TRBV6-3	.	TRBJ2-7	TGTGCCAGCAGAAGGCGGGAGGGCGTTGGGAACGAGCAGTACTTC	CASRRREGVGNEQYF
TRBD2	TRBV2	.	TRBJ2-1	TGTGCCAGCAGTGGGGGACTAGCGGGAGAGCGTGGTGAGCAGTTCTTC	CASSGGLAGERGEQFF
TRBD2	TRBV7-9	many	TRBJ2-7	TGTGCCAGCAGCACCGGATCTAGCGGGAGTTTGTACGAGCAGTACTTC	CASSTGSSGSLYEQYF
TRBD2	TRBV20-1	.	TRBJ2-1	TGCAGTGCCAGGAAGCTAGCGGGACCCCTCTACTACAATGAGCAGTTCTTC	CSARKLAGPLYYNEQFF
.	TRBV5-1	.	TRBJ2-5	TGCGCCAGCAGCTTGGCCCGGCTAGGTGGGACCCAGTACTTC	CASSLARLGGTQYF